This T cell receptor (beta chain) was sequenced for a study of early T cells in non-severe SARS-CoV-2 infection. On the study more broadly: Sequencing of unsorted whole blood was done on bulk RNA, leaving chains unpaired.

This clonotype was seen many times. Between the trimmed V and J ends, which lost 5 bases and 7 bases, there was a span of 8 bases. CDR1 and CDR2 from the germline V gene are SEHNR and FQNEAQ (reference sequence). This CDR3 spans 11 amino acids. Researchers attached unique molecular identifiers to individual cDNA molecules. From the 5' RACE reads, TCRdb called clonotypes with MiXCR, one entry per CDR3 protein. This sample has about 50,000 distinct CDR3 sequences, with roughly 10% found just once. The sequence derives from an adult who was a healthcare worker with PCR-confirmed SARS-CoV-2 infection or an uninfected control (not recorded which). Sequenced input: whole blood. V usage is TRBV7-9 and J usage is TRBJ1-2; D not resolved. The CDR3 DNA reads TGTGCCAGCAGCGCCCGTGGTGGCTACACCTTC. Encoded protein: CASSARGGYTF.